This entry features one T cell receptor beta chain sequence. These data come from a study of PD-L1 blockade in urothelial cancer. Whole-study context: Blood was analyzed 3 weeks (second dose) and 6 weeks after treatment start.

As for time point: pretreatment peripheral blood. The study collected 1 to 8 samples per patient, pretreatment and on-treatment. TCRdb's copy holds only in-frame clones and misses some; the assay was immunoSEQ multiplex PCR. The sample contains 33,000 or so clones, approximately 80% of which appear only once. The sequence was collected from a man aged 55 to 69 with urothelial cancer. This material consisted of PBMCs, taken around atezolizumab (anti-PD-L1) treatment.

The chain's CDR3 is CASSPGGNTEAFF. CDR3 nucleotides: TGCGCCAGCAGCCCCGGTGGGAACACTGAAGCTTTCTTT. The chain uses TRBV5-1 and TRBJ1-1; D uncertain. Germline V CDR1 and CDR2: SGHRS, YFSETQ. The CDR3 totals 13 residues. Trimming pared 4 bases from V and 1 base from J, leaving 8 bases between.